This TCR beta chain was captured in a study of T cell repertoires in cytomegalovirus infection. The wider study: Matching HLA type, along with CMV infection, was indicated by public TCR beta signatures.

Germline lookup yields CDR1 MNHEY and CDR2 SVGEGT. The CDR3 extends over 16 amino acids. The V end lost 0 bases, the J end lost 1 base, and 12 bases lay between the germline ends. This clonotype occurred a few times. Its cognate antigen is unknown. TCRdb ran MiXCR on the reads and lists one entry per CDR3 protein. The data show under 150,000 distinct CDR3 sequences, more than 20% seen once. This clonotype originated in a human donor in good health (CMV status not recorded). Some clones in this sample may be carry-over from other donors' samples. The V and J genes are TRBV6-2 or TRBV6-3 and TRBJ1-1, with D possibly being TRBD1 (5 bases). The sample consisted of PBMCs, sequenced either directly or after in vitro stimulation (not recorded which). The DNA of the CDR3 is TGTGCCAGCAGTTACTCGACCCAGGGTAGGAACACTGAAGCTTTCTTT. As protein: CASSYSTQGRNTEAFF.